This passage covers 22 T cell receptor beta chains from one sample sequenced in a study of T cell repertoires in cytomegalovirus infection. Their recognized antigens are unknown. TCRdb ran MiXCR on the reads and lists one entry per CDR3 protein. The repertoire holds under 150,000 distinct CDR3 sequences, with roughly 30% as singletons. This sample comprised CD8+ T cells from cultured PBMCs, obtained from culture after CMV antigen stimulation. These receptors all come from a human donor in good health (CMV status not recorded). Some clones in this sample may be carry-over from other donors' samples.

Only a few counts were recorded for this clonotype. The CDR3 nucleotides are TGTGCCAGCAGTTGGGGGAAAAACATTCAGTACTTC. Protein: CASSWGKNIQYF. The V call is TRBV6-1, the J call TRBJ2-4, with D possibly being TRBD1 or TRBD2 (5 bases each). The ends were cut back, 5 bases at V and 4 bases at J, with 6 bases in the middle. CDR1 is MNHNS and CDR2 is SASEGT in the germline V gene. The CDR3 spans 12 residues.

The CDR3 loop is CASSQDPAGDSNQPQHF. CDR3 DNA sequence: TGTGCCAGCAGCCAAGATCCGGCAGGGGATAGCAATCAGCCCCAGCATTTT. This sequence joins TRBV7-2 and TRBJ1-5, with D possibly TRBD1 on 6 matching bases. The CDR3 covers 17 residues. V gave up 5 bases and J gave up 0 bases, with 17 bases separating them. In germline, CDR1 is SGHTA, CDR2 FQGNSA.

This clonotype was seen ten or more times. The V call is TRBV7-6, the J call TRBJ1-6; a possible D gene is TRBD1 (5 bases). With 2 bases removed from V and 0 bases from J, the gap between germline ends came to 11 bases. The CDR3 is 17 amino acids. Germline-derived CDR1 and CDR2 are SGHVS and FNYEAQ. The CDR3, as DNA: TGTGCCAGCAGCTTACCTCAGGGTAGCTCCTATAATTCACCCCTCCACTTT. It specifies CASSLPQGSSYNSPLHF.

The chain is built from TRBV27 and TRBJ2-1; 14 bases map to TRBD2. Looked up from germline, CDR1 is MNHEY and CDR2 is SMNVEV (reference sequence). This CDR3 is 16 amino acids long. The V and J ends lost 5 bases and 7 bases, in that order; junction bases with no gene match: 7. CDR3 bases: TGTGCCAGCAGTCTCCTGGGACTAGCGGGGGATAATGAGCAGTTCTTC. Protein sequence: CASSLLGLAGDNEQFF.

The J gene is TRBJ2-7, the V gene TRBV12-3 or TRBV12-4; D is unresolved. V lost 6 bases and J 3 bases, leaving 21 bases between the germline ends. The CDR3 consists of 16 residues. CDR3 coding DNA: TGTGCCAGCAGCCCTTATCCTTCAGACCCTTACTACGAGCAGTACTTC. Translated: CASSPYPSDPYYEQYF.

V is TRBV20-1 and J is TRBJ2-5; D may be TRBD2 (6 bases). Germline CDR1 and CDR2: DFQATT and SNEGSKA (reference sequence). CDR3 length: 17 amino acids. Trimming pared 2 bases from V and 1 base from J, leaving 20 bases between. The CDR3 protein is CSARSTARLVSQETQYF. The CDR3 DNA is TGCAGTGCTAGATCCACCGCGAGACTAGTGTCCCAAGAGACCCAGTACTTC.

This chain links TRBV7-6 with TRBJ2-5; TRBD2 agrees at 8 bases. CDR1 is SGHVS and CDR2 is FNYEAQ in the germline V gene. Unmatched junction bases numbered 16, after V lost 5 bases and J lost 5 bases. The CDR3 has 17 residues. This chain's CDR3 is CASSPMGSGGSGETQYF. CDR3 nucleotides: TGTGCCAGCAGCCCCATGGGGAGCGGGGGATCGGGGGAGACCCAGTACTTC.

This clonotype has just a few counts. This sequence joins TRBV7-9 and TRBJ2-1, with TRBD2 identical over 9 bases. J gave up 4 bases and V 8 bases, and 12 bases lay outside the gene matches. Germline CDR1 and CDR2: SEHNR and FQNEAQ (reference sequence). The CDR3 runs 16 residues. The CDR3 here is CASGAGSGGRYNEQFF. In nucleotides, the CDR3 is TGTGCCAGCGGAGCCGGGAGCGGGGGGCGATACAATGAGCAGTTCTTC.

This clonotype was counted between two and nine times. This chain links TRBV6-1 with TRBJ2-5, with 10 bases identical to TRBD1. The CDR3 is 15 residues long. Germline values: CDR1 MNHNS, CDR2 SASEGT. The J segment lost 4 bases and the V segment lost 2 bases, leaving 4 bases of the junction unmatched. The DNA of the CDR3 is TGTGCCAGCAGTGAACCGACAGGGGGCCTAGAGACCCAGTACTTC. Protein: CASSEPTGGLETQYF.

The genes are TRBV6-5 and TRBJ2-2; D ambiguous. This CDR3 has 15 residues. CDR1 and CDR2 from the germline V gene are MNHEY and SVGAGI. V lost 5 bases to trimming and J lost 3 bases, with 13 bases between them. The CDR3 bases are TGTGCCAGCAGTCGGAGTAATACGGACACCGGGGAGCTGTTTTTT. Translating it yields CASSRSNTDTGELFF.

This clonotype was picked up a small number of times. The V gene is TRBV27, the J gene TRBJ1-2; TRBD1 aligns across 9 bases. V was pared by 8 bases and J by 4 bases, with 11 bases of the junction left unmatched. This CDR3 is 15 amino acids long. CDR1 and CDR2 from the germline V gene are MNHEY and SMNVEV (reference sequence). The CDR3 bases are TGTGCCAGCGCCCAGACAGGGGGTAGAAGCTATGGCTACACCTTC. Residues: CASAQTGGRSYGYTF.

The rearrangement joins TRBV7-8 to TRBJ2-5; no definite D call. This CDR3 is 16 amino acids long. Germline V CDR1 and CDR2: SGHVS, FQNEAQ. Trimming stripped 6 bases from V and 5 bases from J, with 22 bases between. CDR3 bases: TGTGCCAGCAGTAGGCTCGCCGTAGGTACATTGGAGACCCAGTACTTC. It translates to CASSRLAVGTLETQYF.

This clonotype was recorded many times. The rearrangement links TRBV7-2 to TRBJ2-4, with D tentatively TRBD1 (6 bases). The ends were cut back, 5 bases at V and 1 base at J, with 12 bases in the middle. The CDR3 length is 15 residues. Germline lookup yields CDR1 SGHTA and CDR2 FQGNSA. For the CDR3, the DNA is TGTGCCAGCAGCCTTTACAGGGATGCCAAAAACATTCAGTACTTC. Translated, it gives CASSLYRDAKNIQYF.

By frequency in the sample, this clonotype is large (0.1 to 1%). The rearrangement joins TRBV7-8 to TRBJ2-7; D could derive from TRBD1 or TRBD2 (5 bases each). Per the germline V gene, CDR1 is SGHVS and CDR2 is FQNEAQ. The germline V and J ends were trimmed by 3 bases and 5 bases, with 17 bases remaining between them. The CDR3 spans 15 residues. The DNA for the CDR3 is TGTGCCAGCAGCTTGGCCGGGACGATGGGGCACGAGCAGTACTTC. It translates to CASSLAGTMGHEQYF.

This chain links TRBV7-2 with TRBJ1-5; D unresolved. Germline assignment: CDR1 SGHTA and CDR2 FQGNSA. This CDR3 contains 13 residues. Between the trimmed V and J ends, which lost 1 base and 7 bases, there was a span of 8 bases. CDR3 in amino acids: CASSLGFGQPQHF. DNA for the CDR3: TGTGCCAGCAGCTTAGGGTTTGGACAGCCCCAGCATTTT.

This clonotype was recorded once. The rearrangement links TRBV6-2 or TRBV6-3 to TRBJ2-7; D perhaps matches TRBD2 (5 bases). This CDR3 is built from 15 residues. V lost 0 bases and J lost 3, with 12 bases in between. Per the germline V gene, CDR1 is MNHEY and CDR2 is SVGEGT. As DNA, the CDR3 is TGTGCCAGCAGTTACTCTGAGGGAAAGGACTACGAGCAGTACTTC. Translating it yields CASSYSEGKDYEQYF.

The gene calls are TRBV4-1 and TRBJ1-5, with a possible D match to TRBD1 (5 bases). CDR3 size: 16 residues. Trimming left V 0 bases short and J 0 bases short, with 9 bases between. The V gene's germline CDR1 is MGHRA and CDR2 YSYEKL. For the CDR3, the DNA is TGCGCCAGCAGCCAAGAAACAGGAAATAGCAATCAGCCCCAGCATTTT. This gives the protein CASSQETGNSNQPQHF.

The table lists this clonotype with a few counts. The chain employs TRBV7-6 and TRBJ2-5, with 7 bases that match TRBD1. The germline CDR1 and CDR2 sequences are SGHVS and FNYEAQ. V was clipped by 5 bases and J by 2 bases; unmatched bases: 8. CDR3 length equals 15 residues. In DNA, the CDR3 is TGTGCCAGCAGCCGCTATGACAGGGAACAAGAGACCCAGTACTTC. Translating it yields CASSRYDREQETQYF.

The chain combines TRBV12-3 or TRBV12-4 with TRBJ2-3; TRBD2 aligns across 8 bases. Germline trimming cut 2 bases from V and 2 bases from J; bases unmatched to any gene: 6. The CDR3 loop spans 16 amino acids. CDR3 loop: CASSLLPAGVTDTQYF. CDR3 nucleotide sequence: TGTGCCAGCAGTTTACTGCCAGCGGGGGTCACAGATACGCAGTATTTT.

This clonotype has a handful of counts. This rearrangement joins TRBV12-3 or TRBV12-4 to TRBJ2-7; no firm D call. CDR3 length equals 12 residues. The V gene lost 3 bases and the J gene lost 6 bases, with 9 bases spanning the gap. CDR3 coding DNA: TGTGCCAGCAGTTTGAACCTCTTCGAGCAGTACTTC. Its translation: CASSLNLFEQYF.

This clonotype was seen only a few times. In DNA form, the CDR3 reads TGCGCCAGCAGCCAAGCCTCACTACAGGGCTACGAGCAGTACTTC. Amino acid sequence: CASSQASLQGYEQYF. V gene TRBV4-1 combines with J gene TRBJ2-7, with a possible D match to TRBD1 (6 bases). Trimming shortened V by 1 base and J by 3 bases, and 13 bases separated the two germline ends. CDR3 size: 15 residues. CDR1 and CDR2 (germline): MGHRA, YSYEKL.

The CDR3 loop is CASRGIQGHDYVNYGYTF. CDR3 nucleotide sequence: TGCGCCAGCAGGGGCATACAGGGCCACGACTATGTTAACTATGGCTACACCTTC. The gene calls are TRBV10-2 and TRBJ1-2, with TRBD1 as a possible D gene (6 bases). Between the trimmed V and J ends, which lost 6 bases and 1 base, there was a span of 24 bases. This CDR3 has 18 amino acids. Germline assignment: CDR1 WSHSY and CDR2 SAAADI.